Presented here are 8 T cell receptor beta chains from one specimen sequenced in a study of T cell responses to AZD1222 COVID-19 vaccine. Repertoires were generated with immunoSEQ multiplex PCR, while TCRdb's copy carries only in-frame clones and drops some. The sample shows approximately 80,000 clones, 75% to 95% of them seen only once. The sample in question was peripheral blood, obtained 28 days after the second AZD1222 dose. The receptors were sampled from an adult who received the AZD1222 COVID-19 vaccine.

The DNA of the CDR3 is TGTGCTAGCGCGTTGGGGAGCGGACAGCCCCAGCATTTT. Translating gives CASALGSGQPQHF. V gene TRBV12-5 combines with J gene TRBJ1-5; no reliable D call. CDR1 is LGHNT, CDR2 FRNRAP, per germline. The CDR3 length is 13 residues. V lost 9 bases, J lost 7 bases, and 16 bases lay in between.

This clone appeared once. This chain joins TRBV24-1 and TRBJ2-2; D is possibly TRBD1 (5 bases). This CDR3 is 17 amino acids long. Trimming removed 4 bases from V and 3 bases from J, with 17 bases in between. Germline CDR1 KGHDR, CDR2 SFDVKD. The CDR3 sequence is CATSDSTADIYTGELFF. The CDR3 nucleotides read TGTGCCACCAGTGACAGCACCGCGGACATCTACACCGGGGAGCTGTTTTTT.

The chain has TRBV6-1 and TRBJ1-2, with D perhaps matching TRBD1 (6 bases). Germline V lookup: CDR1 MNHNS, CDR2 SASEGT. CDR3 length equals 13 residues. Trimming left V 0 bases short and J 7 bases short, with 9 bases between. DNA of the CDR3: TGTGCCAGCAGTGAAGCAGGGGGTAGTGGCTACACCTTC. Protein sequence: CASSEAGGSGYTF.

This rearrangement joins TRBV24-1 to TRBJ2-5; no definite D call. CDR3 length: 13 amino acids. Germline assignment: CDR1 KGHDR and CDR2 SFDVKD. V lost 5 bases, J lost 5 bases, and 11 bases lay in between. DNA for the CDR3: TGTGCCACCAGTGCCTCCCTCGGGGAGACCCAGTACTTC. It yields the protein CATSASLGETQYF.

The gene calls are TRBV28 and TRBJ2-1; maybe TRBD2 (5 bases). Germline values: CDR1 MDHEN, CDR2 SYDVKM. The CDR3 is 12 residues long. Trimming cost V 6 bases and J 10 bases, with 13 bases left between them. In DNA form, the CDR3 reads TGTGCCAGCAGCTACCCTAAGCGGGAGCAGTTCTTC. As protein: CASSYPKREQFF.

The chain combines TRBV5-6 with TRBJ2-5; 8 nucleotides line up with TRBD2. Trimming took 2 bases from V and 2 from J; bases not matched to a gene: 8. The germline V gene has CDR1 SGHDT and CDR2 YYEEEE. The CDR3 contains 16 residues. CDR3 bases: TGTGCCAGCAGCTTCAGGGGACTAGACCCTCAAGAGACCCAGTACTTC. Its protein product is CASSFRGLDPQETQYF.

This chain joins TRBV27 and TRBJ1-1; TRBD1 is a possible D gene (6 bases). The CDR3 extends over 15 amino acids. V was trimmed by 6 bases and J by 7 bases, leaving 21 bases between them. The germline gives CDR1 MNHEY, CDR2 SMNVEV (reference sequence). The CDR3 protein is CASSRMGGLINEAFF. The CDR3 DNA reads TGTGCCAGCAGCCGAATGGGGGGGCTAATCAATGAAGCTTTCTTT.

The chain links TRBV5-8 to TRBJ2-3; 7 positions agree with TRBD2. The CDR3 length is 16 residues. Germline CDR1 and CDR2: SGHTS and YDEGEE. V shed 4 bases and J 6 bases; nucleotides not matched to a gene: 14. The CDR3, as DNA: TGTGCCAGCAGCCCGGACTACGCGGGAGCAGGGGATACGCAGTATTTT. This encodes CASSPDYAGAGDTQYF.